One and the same sample provided the 7 T cell receptor beta chains below, sequenced in a study of CD8+ T cells in alopecia areata. RNA was extracted and reverse transcribed into cDNA as the sequencing template. Sequencing used immunoSEQ multiplex PCR; TCRdb keeps in-frame clones, though not all of them. The table includes some 120,000 clones, 47% detected once. Sequenced material: NKG2D-low CD8+ T cells sorted from blood. Receptor source: a human donor with alopecia areata.

The CDR3 region is CASSQDWQRSYNEQFF. The CDR3 coding sequence is TGCGCCAGCAGCCAAGATTGGCAGCGTTCCTACAATGAGCAGTTCTTC. The V call is TRBV4-3, the J call TRBJ2-1; no firm D call. This CDR3 spans 16 amino acids. The germline V and J ends were trimmed by 0 bases and 1 base, with 10 bases remaining between them. The V gene's germline CDR1 is LGHNA and CDR2 YSLEER.

In this sample, this clone turned up once. J is TRBJ2-3 and V is TRBV5-1; D unresolved. The CDR3 covers 11 residues. Germline values: CDR1 SGHRS, CDR2 YFSETQ. V was cut by 4 bases and J by 5 bases, with 5 bases left in between. CDR3 sequence: CASSDLDTQYF. The CDR3 DNA is TGCGCCAGCAGCGATCTAGATACGCAGTATTTT.

This clone was detected a few times. Other DNA variants within this sample encode the same CDR3. V and J are TRBV29-1 and TRBJ2-5, with D unclear. Trimming shortened V by 1 base and J by 3 bases, and 3 bases separated the two germline ends. The CDR3 has 11 residues. Germline lookup yields CDR1 SQVTM and CDR2 ANQGSEA. CDR3 amino acids: CSVEGEETQYF. The CDR3 DNA sequence: TGCAGCGTTGAAGGGGAAGAGACCCAGTACTTC.

The V call is TRBV4-1, the J call TRBJ2-7; 8 nucleotides match TRBD2. V dropped 0 bases and J dropped 5; count of bases not matched to a gene: 3. The CDR3 runs 14 residues. Germline lookup yields CDR1 MGHRA and CDR2 YSYEKL. The CDR3 DNA follows: TGCGCCAGCAGCCAAGATCTGACTAGCGACGAGCAGTACTTC. The encoded protein is CASSQDLTSDEQYF.

This clone was detected only a few times. This rearrangement joins TRBV28 to TRBJ2-3; D is undetermined. CDR3 length equals 11 residues. The V gene lost 3 bases and the J gene lost 5 bases, with 3 bases spanning the gap. Germline V gene data show CDR1 as MDHEN and CDR2 as SYDVKM. CDR3 sequence: CASSFQDTQYF. The CDR3 coding sequence is TGTGCCAGCAGTTTTCAAGATACGCAGTATTTT.

On this clone: This sample also contains other DNA sequences that code for the same CDR3. The chain uses TRBV27 and TRBJ2-6, with D uncertain. V dropped 2 bases and J dropped 1 base, with 3 bases sitting between them. Germline V gene lookup returns CDR1 MNHEY and CDR2 SMNVEV (reference sequence). This CDR3 region has 14 residues. CDR3 protein: CASSLGSGANVLTF. Here the CDR3 DNA reads TGTGCCAGCAGTTTAGGGTCTGGGGCCAACGTCCTGACTTTC.

As DNA, the CDR3 is TGCAGCGTTGTTGGCGGGGTAATCCCTATTACAGATACGCAGTATTTT. Amino acid sequence: CSVVGGVIPITDTQYF. The chain is built from TRBV29-1 and TRBJ2-3, with D tentatively TRBD2 (6 bases). Trimming shortened V by 4 bases and J by 3 bases, and 20 bases separated the two germline ends. Germline-derived CDR1 and CDR2 are SQVTM and ANQGSEA. This CDR3 contains 16 residues.